The 4 T cell receptor beta chains given below trace back to one sample, sequenced in a study of long-term antiretroviral therapy in people with HIV. The assay, immunoSEQ v3.0, was run at survey level. Assay used: immunoSEQ multiplex PCR; TCRdb lists only in-frame clones, some missing. The repertoire holds roughly 16,000 clones, with 60% to 85% as singletons. The material sequenced was unsorted PBMCs, taken at the start of antiretroviral therapy. Receptors were obtained from a man aged 25 to 40 with HIV.

The genes are TRBV19 and TRBJ2-1; TRBD2 matches at 9 bases. V was pared by 8 bases and J by 5 bases, with 13 bases of the junction left unmatched. This CDR3 comprises 16 residues. CDR1 and CDR2 (germline): LNHDA, SQIVND (reference sequence). This CDR3 is CASANPGRGGDNEQFF. The CDR3 DNA is TGTGCCAGTGCAAATCCCGGGCGGGGGGGAGACAATGAGCAGTTCTTC.

This clone was picked up a small number of times. The rearrangement joins TRBV4-1 to TRBJ1-1; weak D call: TRBD1 (5 bases). The V gene lost 1 base and the J gene lost 8 bases, with 11 bases spanning the gap. This CDR3 is built from 13 residues. Germline V gene sequence: CDR1 MGHRA, CDR2 YSYEKL. CDR3 sequence (DNA): TGCGCCAGCAGCCAAGGACGGGGGGGAGAAGCTTTCTTT. Translating it yields CASSQGRGGEAFF.

The chain is built from TRBV2 and TRBJ2-1; 16 nucleotides line up with TRBD2. Germline values: CDR1 SNHLY, CDR2 FYNNEI. The J segment lost 8 bases and the V segment lost 6 bases, leaving 4 bases of the junction unmatched. The CDR3 extends over 15 amino acids. The DNA of the CDR3 is TGTGCCAGCAGACCCGGGACTAGCGGGAGGGATGAGCAGTTCTTC. Its protein is CASRPGTSGRDEQFF.

This chain uses TRBV6-6 with TRBJ2-7, with unresolved D. The V gene's germline CDR1 is MNHNY and CDR2 SVGAGI (reference sequence). Trimming left V 2 bases short and J 3 bases short, with 8 bases between. The CDR3 spans 13 residues. CDR3 DNA sequence: TGTGCCAGCAGTTACGGGCAGGTCTACGAGCAGTACTTC. This sequence encodes CASSYGQVYEQYF.